This is a list of T cell receptor beta chains from one sample in a study of breast tumors, draining lymph nodes, adjacent tissues. TCRdb reprocessed the multiplex PCR reads via MiXCR and lists one record per CDR3 protein. The sample holds 130,000 or so distinct CDR3 sequences, approximately 20% seen once. The specimen was axillary lymph node tissue. Receptor source: a female donor with breast cancer. Some clones in this sample may be carry-over from other donors' samples. The CDR3 runs from the conserved cysteine through the conserved F or W. A D gene is named only where the DNA matches it firmly. Only some rows state a clone size, as once, few, many or a class for expanded clones.

v_gene	d_gene	abundance	j_gene	CDR3nt	CDR3aa
TRBV4-1	TRBD1	medium-sized	TRBJ2-7	TGCGCCGTTAACAGGGGGCCCTACGAGCAGTACTTC	CAVNRGPYEQYF
TRBV5-1	.	.	TRBJ2-2	TGCGCCAGCAGCTCACTTAGATTTGACACCGGGGAGCTGTTTTTT	CASSSLRFDTGELFF
TRBV6-6	.	many	TRBJ2-5	TGTGCCAGCAGTTACTCAGGCCGCGCCGAGACCCAGTACTTC	CASSYSGRAETQYF
TRBV4-1	TRBD2	many	TRBJ2-7	TGCGCCAGCAGCCATCTCCCTCTAGCGGGAGGGCCGGGGGAGCAGTACTTC	CASSHLPLAGGPGEQYF
TRBV9	.	many	TRBJ2-1	TGTGCCAGCAGCGTCAGCATATCCTACAATGAGCAGTTCTTC	CASSVSISYNEQFF
TRBV6-5	TRBD1	.	TRBJ1-1	TGTGCCAGCAGTACAGGGGGCGCAAGAAGGGGACGTGAAGCTTTCTTT	CASSTGGARRGREAFF
TRBV5-1	.	many	TRBJ2-7	TGCGCCAGCAGCTCCCCGGGGGCGCCGCCTTACGAGCAGTACTTC	CASSSPGAPPYEQYF
TRBV5-6	TRBD1	.	TRBJ2-4	TGTGCCAGCAGCTCCTCCGGGACAGGGGACATTCAGTACTTC	CASSSSGTGDIQYF
TRBV5-1	TRBD2	many	TRBJ2-3	TGCGCCAGCAGCGTCAATGGGCGGGAGACAGATACGCAGTATTTT	CASSVNGRETDTQYF
TRBV5-1	TRBD1	many	TRBJ2-3	TGCGCCAGCAGCTTGGGGGCAGGGGGCTTCTCAGATACGCAGTATTTT	CASSLGAGGFSDTQYF
TRBV24-1	.	many	TRBJ2-2	TGTGCCACCAGGCACAGGGATCCCACCGGGGAGCTGTTTTTT	CATRHRDPTGELFF
TRBV28	TRBD2	few	TRBJ2-2	TGTGCCAGCAGTTTTAGCGGGAGCGGCACCGGGGAGCTGTTTTTT	CASSFSGSGTGELFF
TRBV6-6	.	many	TRBJ2-7	TGTGCCAGCAGTTACCCAGGGGCGGGCTACGAGCAGTACTTC	CASSYPGAGYEQYF
TRBV20-1	.	many	TRBJ2-5	TGCAGTGCTAGGGGGGGTAGCAAAGAGACCCAGTACTTC	CSARGGSKETQYF
TRBV7-4	TRBD2	.	TRBJ2-3	TGTGCCAGCAGCGCCTTGACTAGCGGAAGAAGCACAGATACGCAGTATTTT	CASSALTSGRSTDTQYF
TRBV30	.	.	TRBJ2-7	TGTGCCTGGTCCACTTGGGACTCATCTTACGAGCAGTACTTC	CAWSTWDSSYEQYF
TRBV3-1	.	.	TRBJ2-5	TGTGCCAGCAGCCACATGGTTTTGGAGACCCAGTACTTC	CASSHMVLETQYF
TRBV6-2/TRBV6-3	.	.	TRBJ2-2	TGTGCCAGCAGCAGAAGTAAGGTTGGCGGGGAGCTGTTTTTT	CASSRSKVGGELFF
TRBV11-2	.	many	TRBJ2-7	TGTGCCAGCAGCTTAGGAGTCGAGCAGTACTTC	CASSLGVEQYF
TRBV7-2	TRBD1	many	TRBJ1-5	TGTGCCAGCAGCCCGGACAGGGCCAATCAGCCCCAGCATTTT	CASSPDRANQPQHF
TRBV7-9	TRBD1	many	TRBJ1-2	TGTGCCAGCAGCTTAAGCGACAGGGTCAAAGGCTACACCTTC	CASSLSDRVKGYTF
TRBV30	.	.	TRBJ2-2	TGTGCCTGGAGTGTACCCCGAGCTGGGCGGTTTAACGGGGAGCTGTTTTTT	CAWSVPRAGRFNGELFF
TRBV6-2/TRBV6-3	.	.	TRBJ2-7	TGTGCCAGCAGTGATGGGGACTACGAGCAGTACTTC	CASSDGDYEQYF
TRBV20-1	.	many	TRBJ2-3	TGCAGTGCTCCCTTTAGCACAGATACGCAGTATTTT	CSAPFSTDTQYF
TRBV20-1	TRBD2	many	TRBJ2-3	TGCAGTGGAGAGCGGGAGGGAAGGGCAGATACGCAGTATTTT	CSGEREGRADTQYF
TRBV20-1	.	many	TRBJ2-3	TGCAGTGCTGGGGGCGGCGGGCTTACCACAGATACGCAGTATTTT	CSAGGGGLTTDTQYF
TRBV7-9	.	many	TRBJ2-3	TGTGCCAGCAGCTTAGCCGGGACTCAAGATACGCAGTATTTT	CASSLAGTQDTQYF
TRBV28	.	few	TRBJ1-1	TGTGCCAGCAGTTACAGGGTGAACACTGAAGCTTTCTTT	CASSYRVNTEAFF
TRBV5-1	TRBD1	.	TRBJ2-6	TGCGCCAGCAGCTTGAGACAGGGGACCTCTGGGGCCAACGTCCTGACTTTC	CASSLRQGTSGANVLTF
TRBV28	.	.	TRBJ1-6	TGTGCCAGCAGTCCCTTGGGGGATAGGCTCATTTGGGATTCACCCCTCCACTTT	CASSPLGDRLIWDSPLHF
TRBV5-6	.	many	TRBJ2-3	TGTGCCAGCAGCTTGGCGACAGATACGCAGTATTTT	CASSLATDTQYF
TRBV5-4	TRBD2	many	TRBJ2-5	TGTGCCAGCAGCCGCCCTACGGTAGGACTAGCGGGAGAGACCCAGTACTTC	CASSRPTVGLAGETQYF
TRBV6-2/TRBV6-3	TRBD1	many	TRBJ2-7	TGTGCCAGCAGTTACTCGGGACAGGGGGCCTACGAGCAGTACTTC	CASSYSGQGAYEQYF
TRBV4-1	.	many	TRBJ1-4	TGCGCCAGCAGCCAAGTGGCAGCAGAATGGTCTACAACTAATGAAAAACTGTTTTTT	CASSQVAAEWSTTNEKLFF
TRBV28	.	.	TRBJ2-2	TGTGCCAGCAGTGTACAGGGTCTGAACACCGGGGAGCTGTTTTTT	CASSVQGLNTGELFF
TRBV19	.	few	TRBJ1-5	TGTGCCAGTAGTATTGGTGAAGTCCAGCCCCAGCATTTT	CASSIGEVQPQHF
TRBV27	.	few	TRBJ2-2	TGTGCCAGCAGTTTAGTCGGGGGGCAGGCGAACACCGGGGAGCTGTTTTTT	CASSLVGGQANTGELFF
TRBV12-3/TRBV12-4	.	many	TRBJ2-7	TGTGCCAGCAGCGCCCTGGGCGTCGGCTACGAGCAGTACTTC	CASSALGVGYEQYF
TRBV6-5	.	many	TRBJ2-5	TGTGCCAGCAGTCCCCGACGGAGCCTCGAAGAGACCCAGTACTTC	CASSPRRSLEETQYF
TRBV20-1	.	.	TRBJ2-3	TGCAGTGCTCTCCGGTCAGATACGCAGTATTTT	CSALRSDTQYF
TRBV6-2/TRBV6-3	TRBD2	.	TRBJ2-1	TGTGCCAGCAGCCAGGGACTAGCGGGAATCTCTCAATACAATGAGCAGTTCTTC	CASSQGLAGISQYNEQFF